The next 5 T cell receptor beta chains were all read from a single sample in a study of blood T cell repertoires in COVID-19. Here immunoSEQ multiplex PCR was the method, and the copy in TCRdb shows in-frame clones only, minus some. The table lists 130,000 to 150,000 clones, more than 80% of them singletons, with roughly 4.4% in the top ten. Source material: peripheral blood. These receptors were taken from a human donor in a cohort sampled during active COVID-19.

V usage is TRBV29-1 and J usage is TRBJ2-3, with a weak D call TRBD1 (5 bases). Trimming removed 6 bases at V and 1 base at J, with 11 bases between. The germline gives CDR1 SQVTM, CDR2 ANQGSEA. The CDR3 extends over 13 amino acids. CDR3 loop: CSVSQGGTDTQYF. The CDR3, as DNA: TGCAGCGTCAGTCAAGGGGGCACAGATACGCAGTATTTT.

The chain links TRBV5-1 to TRBJ1-1; possible D gene TRBD1, 5 bases. The CDR3 totals 14 residues. CDR1 is SGHRS, CDR2 YFSETQ, per germline. Trimming pared 4 bases from V and 8 bases from J, leaving 18 bases between. In DNA, the CDR3 is TGCGCCAGCAGCCTGGGAGGTCAGGGATTAGAAGCTTTCTTT. Amino acids: CASSLGGQGLEAFF.

V and J are TRBV2 and TRBJ1-2; TRBD1 matches 10 bases. CDR3 size: 15 residues. Trimming took 5 bases from V and 4 from J; bases not matched to a gene: 7. CDR1 is SNHLY, CDR2 FYNNEI, per germline. The CDR3 DNA reads as TGTGCCAGCAGTCGGGTGACAGGGGGCAGCTATGGCTACACCTTC. Protein: CASSRVTGGSYGYTF.

This clone was picked up one time. The rearrangement joins TRBV6-5 to TRBJ1-2, with a tentative D call TRBD1 (5 bases). The CDR3 length is 12 residues. Germline loops: CDR1 MNHEY, CDR2 SVGAGI. Trimming took 8 bases from V and 6 from J, leaving 13 bases between them. For the CDR3, the DNA is TGTGCCAGCCCAGGGCAATCCCATGGCTACACCTTC. The encoded protein is CASPGQSHGYTF.

The chain uses TRBV5-4 and TRBJ2-1; 7 bases agree with TRBD2. CDR1 SGHNT and CDR2 YYREEE come from the germline V gene (reference sequence). Germline trimming cut 4 bases from V and 6 bases from J; bases unmatched to any gene: 7. The CDR3 loop spans 14 amino acids. CDR3 residues: CASSGGGLVNEQFF. CDR3 nucleotide sequence: TGTGCCAGCAGCGGCGGGGGTTTGGTCAATGAGCAGTTCTTC.